One sample yielded the 2 T cell receptor beta chains listed below, sequenced in a study of technical replicates of blood from a few donors. TCRdb's table, derived via immunoSEQ multiplex PCR, lists solely in-frame clones and lacks some. The data show approximately 70,000 clones, roughly nine tenths seen once. The sample was T cells isolated from PBMCs. These receptors all come from a human donor in good health.

The V call is TRBV11-3, the J call TRBJ2-7, with TRBD2 matching over 10 bases. Germline V gene data show CDR1 as SGHNT and CDR2 as YENEEA. V shed 4 bases and J 5 bases; nucleotides not matched to a gene: 8. This CDR3 comprises 15 residues. The CDR3 here is CASSYSPSGRDEQYF. DNA for the CDR3: TGTGCCAGCAGCTACAGTCCTAGCGGGAGAGACGAGCAGTACTTC.

The rearrangement joins TRBV10-1 to TRBJ2-1, with 7 nucleotides matching TRBD1. The CDR3 sequence is 16 residues long. With 0 bases clipped from V and 2 bases from J, the junction kept 4 bases outside the gene matches. Germline lookup yields CDR1 WNHNN and CDR2 SYGVQD (reference sequence). The CDR3 region is CASSESWDSAYNEQFF. Written as DNA, the CDR3 is TGCGCCAGCAGTGAGTCGTGGGACAGCGCCTACAATGAGCAGTTCTTC.